This TCR beta chain stems from a study of blood T cells in healthy people across ages. Study-wide results and limits: Higher diversity and more naive CD4+ cells were features of long-lived donors, compared to aged donors. Among T cells, TCR beta diversity per million cells dropped roughly linearly as age rose.

Caucasian, healthy and from Russia, the donors were aged between 6 and 90. V lost 5 bases, J lost 1 base, and 23 bases lay in between. The CDR3 extends over 18 amino acids. It was with a sample-barcoded 5' primer and a J-beta primer mix that a second PCR of roughly 7 to 12 cycles was run. Each of the samples gave a minimum of 2.5 million paired-end reads that contained CDR3. TCRdb called the 5' RACE reads again in MiXCR, with one record for every CDR3 protein. The table lists hundreds of thousands of distinct CDR3 sequences, 56% of them singletons, with roughly 25% in the top ten. This clonotype was counted a few times. Its cognate antigen is unknown.

The material sequenced was blood. This chain uses TRBV12-3 or TRBV12-4 with TRBJ2-5; D may be TRBD2 (6 bases). This TCR was recovered from a man in his forties or fifties in good health. CDR3 sequence reads: CASSLVIGAAGFQETQYF. The CDR3 bases are TGTGCCAGCAGTCTTGTTATAGGGGCAGCGGGTTTCCAAGAGACCCAGTACTTC.